These 22 T cell receptor beta chains share one sample of origin, sequenced in a study of shared clonotypes between healthy human individuals. Measured with immunoSEQ multiplex PCR; TCRdb has only the in-frame clones, and not every one. The table lists millions of clones, around 94% of them singletons. The material sequenced was naive CD4+ T cells sorted from blood. The subset was: CD45RA+ positively selected. All receptors derive from a man younger than 35 in good health.

As regards this clone: This sample also contains other DNA sequences that code for the same CDR3. The chain employs TRBV7-2 and TRBJ1-1, with TRBD1 as a possible D gene (6 bases). CDR3 length: 14 residues. The germline V and J ends were trimmed by 4 bases and 1 base, with 10 bases remaining between them. In germline, CDR1 is SGHTA, CDR2 FQGNSA. The CDR3 region is CASSSQGQNTEAFF. The CDR3 bases are TGTGCCAGCAGCTCCCAGGGACAGAACACTGAAGCTTTCTTT.

A word on this clone: A read error may account for a junction end that differs from germline. The rearrangement uses TRBV7-7 and TRBJ2-5, with 7 positions matching TRBD2. The CDR3 is 16 residues long. The germline CDR1 and CDR2 sequences are SSHAT and FNYEAQ (reference sequence). The CDR3 sequence is CASSLIEVRGQETQYF. The CDR3 nucleotides read TGTGCTAGCAGCTTAATAGAAGTGCGGGGGCAAGAGACCCAGTACTTC.

The chain has TRBV18 and TRBJ2-5, with 10 nucleotides matching TRBD1. The CDR3 consists of 16 residues. Per the germline V gene, CDR1 is KGHSH and CDR2 is LQKENI. The V segment lost 0 bases and the J segment 5 bases; nucleotides outside the gene matches: 6. The CDR3 region has the DNA TGTGCCAGCTCACCACCCGGGACAGGGGTTTTGGAGACCCAGTACTTC. It encodes CASSPPGTGVLETQYF.

The chain carries TRBV9 and TRBJ1-1; D gene uncertain. V was clipped by 0 bases and J by 0 bases, with 9 bases between them. The CDR3 is made up of 15 amino acids. Germline V gene data show CDR1 as SGDLS and CDR2 as YYNGEE. CDR3 DNA: TGTGCCAGCAGCGTAGGGAGGGCGGTGAACACTGAAGCTTTCTTT. Its protein product is CASSVGRAVNTEAFF.

The chain carries TRBV2 and TRBJ1-3, with unresolved D. The CDR3 has 16 residues. CDR1 and CDR2 (germline): SNHLY, FYNNEI. V lost 6 bases to trimming and J lost 0 bases, with 15 bases between them. This CDR3 reads CASSRTGSSSGNTIYF. CDR3 coding DNA: TGTGCCAGCAGCCGAACCGGGTCCTCCTCTGGAAACACCATATATTTT. The full variable domain, with the rest looked up from reference TRBV2 and TRBJ1-3, is EPEVTQTPSHQVTQMGQEVILRCVPISNHLYFYWYRQILGQKVEFLVSFYNNEISEKSEIFDDQFSVERPDGSNFTLKIRSTKLEDSAMYFCASSRTGSSSGNTIYFGEGSWLTVV.

The chain combines TRBV5-4 with TRBJ1-4; 7 bases fit TRBD1. Germline CDR1 SGHNT, CDR2 YYREEE (reference sequence). The CDR3 sequence is 13 residues long. Trimming cost V 2 bases and J 8 bases; bases outside gene matches: 3. The chain's CDR3 is CASSFGTDEKLFF. CDR3 DNA sequence: TGTGCCAGCAGCTTCGGGACAGACGAAAAACTGTTTTTT.

This sequence joins TRBV6-1 and TRBJ1-5; D possibly corresponds to TRBD1 (6 bases). CDR3 length: 15 residues. Trimming pared 2 bases from V and 3 bases from J, leaving 11 bases between. Germline V lookup: CDR1 MNHNS, CDR2 SASEGT. CDR3 sequence (DNA): TGTGCCAGCAGTGAACCCGGACAGATCAATCAGCCCCAGCATTTT. Its protein product is CASSEPGQINQPQHF.

The rearrangement joins TRBV2 to TRBJ2-3; D is uncertain. Trimming cost V 7 bases and J 4 bases, with 12 bases left between them. This CDR3 has 13 amino acids. Germline V gene sequence: CDR1 SNHLY, CDR2 FYNNEI. The CDR3 protein is CASTSQIPDTQYF. CDR3 bases: TGTGCCAGCACCTCCCAGATCCCAGATACGCAGTATTTT.

This sequence joins TRBV18 and TRBJ2-3, with 8 bases aligning to TRBD2. Germline CDR1 and CDR2: KGHSH and LQKENI. This CDR3 has 17 amino acids. The V gene end was trimmed by 5 bases and the J gene end by 4 bases; junction bases not matched to a gene: 14. DNA for the CDR3: TGTGCCAGCTCAGGGTATAGCGGGGTCTCAAACCCAGATACGCAGTATTTT. Translated, it gives CASSGYSGVSNPDTQYF.

This chain joins TRBV10-3 and TRBJ1-5, with 8 bases aligning to TRBD1. Germline V gene data show CDR1 as ENHRY and CDR2 as SYGVKD. The CDR3 consists of 17 residues. The trim removed 2 bases at V and 5 bases at J, leaving 11 bases unmatched. CDR3 sequence: CAISEPGTGLGYQPQHF. CDR3 coding DNA: TGTGCCATCAGTGAGCCCGGGACAGGCCTGGGGTATCAGCCCCAGCATTTT.

The gene calls are TRBV11-2 and TRBJ2-3; possible D gene TRBD2, 5 bases. V was shortened by 5 bases and J by 4 bases, with 10 bases between the two germline ends. The length of the CDR3 is 13 residues. Germline lookup yields CDR1 SGHAT and CDR2 FQNNGV. CDR3 sequence (DNA): TGTGCCAGCAGCCCCCAACTAGCAGATACGCAGTATTTT. As protein: CASSPQLADTQYF. Combining the CDR3 with reference TRBV11-2 and TRBJ2-3 gives the whole variable domain EAGVAQSPRYKIIEKRQSVAFWCNPISGHATLYWYQQILGQGPKLLIQFQNNGVVDDSQLPKDRFSAERLKGVDSTLKIQPAKLEDSAVYLCASSPQLADTQYFGPGTRLTVL.

This rearrangement joins TRBV5-1 to TRBJ2-7; TRBD2 is a possible D gene (7 bases). Per the germline V gene, CDR1 is SGHRS and CDR2 is YFSETQ. CDR3 length: 16 residues. Trimming removed 4 bases from V and 4 bases from J, with 21 bases in between. The CDR3 region is CASSRTGGQSRYEQYF. The CDR3 DNA sequence: TGCGCCAGCAGCAGGACGGGGGGCCAGTCTCGTTACGAGCAGTACTTC.

V is TRBV5-4 and J is TRBJ2-5; the match to TRBD2 covers 10 bases. The CDR3 has 15 amino acids. Trimming took 5 bases from V and 5 from J; bases not matched to a gene: 9. In germline, CDR1 is SGHNT, CDR2 YYREEE (reference sequence). The CDR3 DNA sequence: TGTGCCAGCAGAATAGCGGGAGGTCTTCGGGAGACCCAGTACTTC. This gives the protein CASRIAGGLRETQYF.

V gene TRBV7-9 combines with J gene TRBJ2-1; no clear D gene. Per germline, CDR1 SEHNR and CDR2 FQNEAQ (reference sequence). CDR3 length: 13 residues. The ends were cut back, 11 bases at V and 2 bases at J, with 13 bases in the middle. CDR3 protein: CAQTTSPYNEQFF. The DNA of the CDR3 is TGTGCCCAAACCACTTCCCCCTACAATGAGCAGTTCTTC.

V and J are TRBV7-2 and TRBJ1-5; D not certain. Germline CDR1 and CDR2: SGHTA and FQGNSA. V was clipped by 4 bases and J by 7 bases, with 8 bases between them. This CDR3 comprises 12 residues. The CDR3 is CASSSNSQPQHF. In nucleotides, the CDR3 is TGTGCCAGCAGCTCCAACAGCCAGCCCCAGCATTTT.

This clone was recorded once. J is TRBJ1-4 and V is TRBV28, with D hard to call. The germline V gene encodes CDR1 MDHEN and CDR2 SYDVKM. CDR3 length: 15 amino acids. The ends were cut back, 6 bases at V and 0 bases at J, with 11 bases in the middle. The CDR3 DNA sequence: TGTGCCAGCAGCGACAAGACTGCAACTAATGAAAAACTGTTTTTT. Its protein product is CASSDKTATNEKLFF.

V and J are TRBV5-1 and TRBJ1-3, with 10 bases lining up with TRBD1. The ends lost 3 bases at V and 0 bases at J; junction bases unmatched: 9. The CDR3 has 18 amino acids. CDR1 is SGHRS and CDR2 is YFSETQ in the germline V gene. The CDR3 sequence: CASSYQPGTGDSGNTIYF. CDR3 sequence (DNA): TGCGCCAGCAGCTATCAACCCGGGACAGGGGACTCTGGAAACACCATATATTTT.

CDR3 nucleotides: TGTGCCAGCAGTTCTGACGGCGCAACTAATGAAAAACTGTTTTTT. Residues: CASSSDGATNEKLFF. V and J are TRBV5-4 and TRBJ1-4; D is uncertain. Germline values: CDR1 SGHNT, CDR2 YYREEE (reference sequence). With 5 bases removed from V and 0 bases from J, the gap between germline ends came to 11 bases. This CDR3 spans 15 amino acids.

This chain links TRBV28 with TRBJ2-5; D possibly corresponds to TRBD2 (6 bases). The assigned J gene may be wrong: the sequence end matches TRBJ2-7 better. Germline V gene sequence: CDR1 MDHEN, CDR2 SYDVKM. CDR3 size: 11 residues. The CDR3 sequence is CASTGLYEQYF. The CDR3 DNA reads as TGTGCCAGCACCGGACTATACGAGCAGTACTTC.

The rearrangement links TRBV30 to TRBJ2-7; a weak D match, TRBD1 (6 bases). From germline, CDR1 is GTSNPN and CDR2 SVGIG (reference sequence). CDR3 length equals 15 residues. Trimming took off 0 bases at V and 6 bases at J, with 18 bases between the two ends. This CDR3 is CAWSVLRGRGGEQYF. DNA of the CDR3: TGTGCCTGGAGTGTACTGAGGGGCAGGGGCGGCGAGCAGTACTTC.

The chain employs TRBV10-3 and TRBJ2-3; no firm D call. Germline V gene data show CDR1 as ENHRY and CDR2 as SYGVKD. This CDR3 contains 10 residues. The CDR3 loop reads CGNESDTQYF. The CDR3 nucleotides are TGTGGCAATGAATCGGATACGCAGTATTTT.

The chain couples TRBV11-2 to TRBJ2-7; weak D call: TRBD1 (5 bases). Germline lookup yields CDR1 SGHAT and CDR2 FQNNGV. CDR3 length: 14 residues. V was pared by 7 bases and J by 3 bases, with 16 bases between. CDR3 nucleotides: TGTGCCAGCAACCCTACAGGTTTGGTCTACGAGCAGTACTTC. Translating gives CASNPTGLVYEQYF.